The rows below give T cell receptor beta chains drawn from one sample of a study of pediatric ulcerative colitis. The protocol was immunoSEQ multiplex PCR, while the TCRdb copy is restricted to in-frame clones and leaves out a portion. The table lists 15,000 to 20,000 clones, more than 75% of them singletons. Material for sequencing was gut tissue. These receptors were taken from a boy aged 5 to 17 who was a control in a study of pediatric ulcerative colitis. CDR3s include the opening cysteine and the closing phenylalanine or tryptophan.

CDR3: CASSLQGGDTYEQYF
V: TRBV7-8

CDR3: CASSWGGSGNTIYF
V: TRBV7-8

CDR3: CASRPDRVLEAFF
V: TRBV2

CDR3: CASSLNPNNIQYF
V: TRBV11-2

CDR3: CAATRTARAINTGELFF
V: TRBV19

CDR3: CASSLQGAVGELFF
V: TRBV5-1

CDR3: CASSADRLTWEQFF
V: TRBV27

CDR3: CASSLAREDRAFF
V: TRBV7-8

CDR3: CASSRRGGSTEAFF
V: TRBV16

CDR3: CASSQEQVGVYEQYF
V: TRBV4-1

CDR3: CASNTGPSTDTQYF
V: TRBV5-1

CDR3: CASSETREVGYGYTF
V: TRBV6-1

CDR3: CASSLGAEMGYGYTF
V: TRBV7-2

CDR3: CASSLAQNRYTDTQYF
V: TRBV5-1

CDR3: CASSQAFAQDYNEQFF
V: TRBV4-2

CDR3: CASSYGLSSVSRDEQYF
V: TRBV5-4

CDR3: CAISGGTGVTEAFF
V: TRBV10-3

CDR3: CSAEQETQYF
V: TRBV20-1

CDR3: CANKAGLKTGELFF
V: TRBV27

CDR3: CASSAGGKNEKLFF
V: TRBV9

CDR3: CASSRPVVGYEQYF
V: TRBV4-2

CDR3: CASSLEGLGTEAFF
V: TRBV5-1

CDR3: CASSLTRMGQGSTEAFF
V: TRBV7-2

CDR3: CASSRQGGAYEQYF
V: TRBV6-6

CDR3: CATYSGTGTYEQYF
V: TRBV28

CDR3: CATHLTGIYSNQPQHF
V: TRBV19

CDR3: CASSNSAQRSNQPQHF
V: TRBV19

CDR3: CASSSVQVGSYNEQFF
V: TRBV5-4

CDR3: CASSPEGAGEKLFF
V: TRBV4-2

CDR3: CASGSGVEGTQYF
V: TRBV28

CDR3: CASSQGRDPRETQYF
V: TRBV4-1

CDR3: CASSQDPLGPRYEQYF
V: TRBV4-2

CDR3: CASSTSGEAFF
V: TRBV19

CDR3: CASSTPGQGHEQYF
V: TRBV19

CDR3: CASSETGSRTGELFF
V: TRBV2

CDR3: CASSFAGGYTF
V: TRBV6-1

CDR3: CASTNPDSETDTQYF
V: TRBV4-1

CDR3: CAWGGTPGQPQHF
V: TRBV30

CDR3: CASSLGQGAWETQYF
V: TRBV11-3

CDR3: CASSVEDRNYGYTF
V: TRBV9

CDR3: CASTTTSRRETYNEQFF
V: TRBV11-3

CDR3: CSVEGWTGIEETQYF
V: TRBV29-1

CDR3: CASSLNGANTEAFF
V: TRBV11-2